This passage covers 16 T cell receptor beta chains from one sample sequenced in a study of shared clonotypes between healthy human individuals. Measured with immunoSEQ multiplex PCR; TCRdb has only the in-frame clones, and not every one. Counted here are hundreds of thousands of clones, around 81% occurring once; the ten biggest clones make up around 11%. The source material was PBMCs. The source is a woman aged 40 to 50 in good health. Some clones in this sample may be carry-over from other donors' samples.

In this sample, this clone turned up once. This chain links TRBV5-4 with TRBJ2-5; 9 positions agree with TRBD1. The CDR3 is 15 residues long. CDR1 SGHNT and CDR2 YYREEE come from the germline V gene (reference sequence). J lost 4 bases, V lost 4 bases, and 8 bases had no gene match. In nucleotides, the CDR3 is TGTGCCAGCAGCCTGCGGACAGGGGAGGTAGAGACCCAGTACTTC. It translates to CASSLRTGEVETQYF.

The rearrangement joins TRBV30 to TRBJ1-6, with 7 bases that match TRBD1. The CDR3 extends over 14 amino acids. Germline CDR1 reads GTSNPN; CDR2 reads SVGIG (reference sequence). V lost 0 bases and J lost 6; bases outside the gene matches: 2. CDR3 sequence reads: CAWSVPGGNSPLHF. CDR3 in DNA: TGTGCCTGGAGTGTACCAGGGGGTAATTCACCCCTCCACTTT.

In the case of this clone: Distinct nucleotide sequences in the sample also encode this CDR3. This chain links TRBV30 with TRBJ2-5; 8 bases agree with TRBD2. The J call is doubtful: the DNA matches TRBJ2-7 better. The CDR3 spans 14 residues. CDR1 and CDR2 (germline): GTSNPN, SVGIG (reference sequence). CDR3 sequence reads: CAWSVAGGGYEQYF. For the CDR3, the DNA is TGTGCCTGGAGTGTCGCGGGGGGCGGCTACGAGCAGTACTTC.

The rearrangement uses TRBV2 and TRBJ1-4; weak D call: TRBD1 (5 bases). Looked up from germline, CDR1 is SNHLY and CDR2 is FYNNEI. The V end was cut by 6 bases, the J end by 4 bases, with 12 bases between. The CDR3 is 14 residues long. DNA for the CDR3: TGTGCCAGCAGCTCGACAGCCTATAATGAAAAACTGTTTTTT. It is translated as CASSSTAYNEKLFF.

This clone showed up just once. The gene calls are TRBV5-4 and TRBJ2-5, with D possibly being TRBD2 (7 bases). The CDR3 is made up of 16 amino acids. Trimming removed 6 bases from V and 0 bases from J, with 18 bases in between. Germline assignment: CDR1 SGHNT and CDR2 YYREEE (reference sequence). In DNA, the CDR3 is TGTGCCAGCACCCCTGGGGGGGCAGGTTACCAAGAGACCCAGTACTTC. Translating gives CASTPGGAGYQETQYF.

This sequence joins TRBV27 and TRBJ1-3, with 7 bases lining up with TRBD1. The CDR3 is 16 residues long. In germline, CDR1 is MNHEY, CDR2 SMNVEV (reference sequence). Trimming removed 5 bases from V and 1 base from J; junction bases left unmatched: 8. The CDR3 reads CASSPMGQLSGNTIYF. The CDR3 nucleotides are TGTGCCAGCAGTCCTATGGGACAGTTATCTGGAAACACCATATATTTT.

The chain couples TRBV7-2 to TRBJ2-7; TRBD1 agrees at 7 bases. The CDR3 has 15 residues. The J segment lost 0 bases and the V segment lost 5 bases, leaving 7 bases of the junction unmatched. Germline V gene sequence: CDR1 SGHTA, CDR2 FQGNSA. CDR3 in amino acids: CASSVDRASSYEQYF. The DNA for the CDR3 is TGTGCCAGCAGCGTCGACAGGGCGAGCTCCTACGAGCAGTACTTC.

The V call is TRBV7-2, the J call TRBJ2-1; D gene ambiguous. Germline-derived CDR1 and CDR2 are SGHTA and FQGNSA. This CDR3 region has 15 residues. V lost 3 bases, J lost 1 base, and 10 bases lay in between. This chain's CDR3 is CASSFDGPSYNEQFF. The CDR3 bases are TGTGCCAGCAGCTTCGATGGGCCGTCCTACAATGAGCAGTTCTTC.

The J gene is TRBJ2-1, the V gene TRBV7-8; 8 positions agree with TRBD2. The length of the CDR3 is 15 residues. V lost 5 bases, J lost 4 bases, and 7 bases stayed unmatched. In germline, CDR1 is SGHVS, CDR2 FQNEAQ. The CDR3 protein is CASSATGGEYNEQFF. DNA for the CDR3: TGTGCCAGCAGCGCAACGGGAGGGGAGTACAATGAGCAGTTCTTC.

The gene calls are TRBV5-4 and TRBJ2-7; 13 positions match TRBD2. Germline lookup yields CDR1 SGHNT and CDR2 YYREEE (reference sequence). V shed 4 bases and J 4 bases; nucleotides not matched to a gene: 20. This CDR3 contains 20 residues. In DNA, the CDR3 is TGTGCCAGCAGCCTGGGAGGGATCGGACTAGCGGGAGTAAAGGTATACGAGCAGTACTTC. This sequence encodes CASSLGGIGLAGVKVYEQYF.

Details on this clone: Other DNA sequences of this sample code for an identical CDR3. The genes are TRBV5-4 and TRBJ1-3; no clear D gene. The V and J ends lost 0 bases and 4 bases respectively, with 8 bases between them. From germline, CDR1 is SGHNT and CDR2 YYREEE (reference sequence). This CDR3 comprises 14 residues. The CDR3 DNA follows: TGTGCCAGCAGCTTGGATTCTCTGGGAAACACCATATATTTT. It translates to CASSLDSLGNTIYF.

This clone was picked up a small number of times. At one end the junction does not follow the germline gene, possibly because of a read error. The chain's CDR3 is CASSVAGIGNTIYF. Written as DNA, the CDR3 is TGTGCCAGCAGCGTAGCAGGGATAGGAAACACCATATATTTT. The genes are TRBV7-9 and TRBJ1-3; D is possibly TRBD1 (5 bases). CDR1 and CDR2 from the germline V gene are SEHNR and FQNEAQ (reference sequence). This CDR3 contains 14 residues. The entire variable domain, with the rest obtained from reference TRBV7-9 and TRBJ1-3, is as follows: DTGVSQNPRHKITKRGQNVTFRCDPISEHNRLYWYRQTLGQGPEFLTYFQNEAQLEKSRLLSDRFSAERPKGSFSTLEIQRTEQGDSAMYLCASSVAGIGNTIYFGEGSWLTVV.

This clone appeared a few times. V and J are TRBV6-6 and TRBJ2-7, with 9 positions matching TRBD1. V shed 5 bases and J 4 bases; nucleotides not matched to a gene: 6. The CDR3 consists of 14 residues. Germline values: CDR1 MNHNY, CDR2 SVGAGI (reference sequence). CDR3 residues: CASSGTGGAYEQYF. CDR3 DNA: TGTGCCAGCAGTGGAACAGGGGGCGCGTACGAGCAGTACTTC.

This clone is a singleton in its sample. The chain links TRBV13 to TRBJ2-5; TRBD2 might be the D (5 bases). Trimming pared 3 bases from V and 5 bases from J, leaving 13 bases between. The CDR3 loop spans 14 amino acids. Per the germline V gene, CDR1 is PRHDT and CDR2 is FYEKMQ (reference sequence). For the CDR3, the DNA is TGTGCCAGCAGCTTGAGCGAAGAGCGGGAGACCCAGTACTTC. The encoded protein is CASSLSEERETQYF.

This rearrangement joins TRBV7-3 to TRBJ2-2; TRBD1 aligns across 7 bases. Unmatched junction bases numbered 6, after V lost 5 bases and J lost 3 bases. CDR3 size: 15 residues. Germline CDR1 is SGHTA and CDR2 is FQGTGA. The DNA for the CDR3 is TGTGCCAGCAGCGCGCGACAGGGACACACCGGGGAGCTGTTTTTT. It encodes CASSARQGHTGELFF.

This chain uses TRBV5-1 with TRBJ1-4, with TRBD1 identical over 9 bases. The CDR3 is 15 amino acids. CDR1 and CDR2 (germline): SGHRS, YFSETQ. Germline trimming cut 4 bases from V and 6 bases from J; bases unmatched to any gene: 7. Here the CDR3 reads CASSKQGARDEKLFF. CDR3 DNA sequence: TGCGCCAGCAGCAAACAGGGGGCGCGGGATGAAAAACTGTTTTTT.